The T cell receptor beta chain under discussion was sequenced for a study of blood T cells in healthy people across ages. The CDR3 has 18 residues. This clonotype has only a few counts. One junction end disagrees with the germline gene, perhaps due to a read error. Through a sample-barcoded 5' primer and a J-beta primer mix, a second PCR was run for about 6 to 11 cycles. TCRdb re-analysed the 5' RACE reads in MiXCR, keeping a single row per CDR3 protein. The profile shows more than 1,000,000 distinct CDR3 sequences, approximately 25% of them singletons. Separately, the same data were catalogued under a study of T cells of mothers and their children.

The clonotype originates from a girl aged 2 to 10 in good health. Sample: blood. The chain is built from TRBV12-3 or TRBV12-4 and TRBJ2-1, with 12 bases fitting TRBD2. CDR3 coding DNA: TGTGCCAGCAGTTTACTCCCCGGACTAGCGGGGATATACAATGGGCAGTTCTTC. Translating gives CASSLLPGLAGIYNGQFF.